In this sample, the clone carrying this T cell receptor (beta chain) turned up many times. The data were obtained in a study of T-cell reconstitution after alpha-beta-depleted transplantation in children. A TCRbeta library incorporating unique molecular identifiers was prepared. TCRdb re-called the PCR reads through MiXCR, storing one row per CDR3 protein. The sample contains a few hundred thousand distinct CDR3 sequences, approximately 12% of which appear only once. This material consisted of PBMCs, taken from the stem cell graft. This TCR was recovered from a human donor who donated a stem cell graft to a child with Fanconi anemia.

The CDR3 is CSVEIRDSQFF. The CDR3 DNA reads TGCAGCGTTGAAATTAGGGACAGTCAGTTCTTC. The chain uses TRBV29-1 and TRBJ2-1, with 7 bases matching TRBD1. Germline CDR1 SQVTM, CDR2 ANQGSEA. CDR3 length: 11 residues. Trimming cost V 2 bases and J 13 bases; bases outside gene matches: 5.